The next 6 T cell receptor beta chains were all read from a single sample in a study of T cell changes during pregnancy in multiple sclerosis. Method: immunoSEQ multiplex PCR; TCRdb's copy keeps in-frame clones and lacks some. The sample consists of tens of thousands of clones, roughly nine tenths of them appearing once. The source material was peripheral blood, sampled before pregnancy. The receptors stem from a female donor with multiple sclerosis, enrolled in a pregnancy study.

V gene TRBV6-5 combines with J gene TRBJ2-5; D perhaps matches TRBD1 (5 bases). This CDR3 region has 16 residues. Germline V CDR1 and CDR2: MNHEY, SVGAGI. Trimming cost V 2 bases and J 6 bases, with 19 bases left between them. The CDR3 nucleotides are TGTGCCAGCAGTTACCTATTCGCAGGGCAAGAGCAGACCCAGTACTTC. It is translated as CASSYLFAGQEQTQYF.

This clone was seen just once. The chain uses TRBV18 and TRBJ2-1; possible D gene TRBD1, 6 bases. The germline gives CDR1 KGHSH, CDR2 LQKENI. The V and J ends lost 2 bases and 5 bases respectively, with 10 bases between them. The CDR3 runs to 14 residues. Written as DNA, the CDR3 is TGTGCCAGCTCACCAGGGGGCGTCCACAATGAGCAGTTCTTC. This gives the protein CASSPGGVHNEQFF.

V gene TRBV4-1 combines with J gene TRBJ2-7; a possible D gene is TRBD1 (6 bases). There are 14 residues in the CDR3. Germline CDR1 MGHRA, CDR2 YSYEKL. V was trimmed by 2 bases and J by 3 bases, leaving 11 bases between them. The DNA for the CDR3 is TGCGCCAGCAGCCAACAGGGGAGCATCTACGAGCAGTACTTC. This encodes CASSQQGSIYEQYF.

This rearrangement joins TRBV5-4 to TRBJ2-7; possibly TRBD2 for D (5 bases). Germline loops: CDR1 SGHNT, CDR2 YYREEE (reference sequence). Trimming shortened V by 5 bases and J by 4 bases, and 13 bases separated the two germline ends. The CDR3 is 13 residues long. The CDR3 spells CASSDHTGYEQYF. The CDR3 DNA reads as TGTGCCAGCAGTGATCACACGGGATACGAGCAGTACTTC.

CDR3 in DNA: TGTGCCAGCTCGGGGACAGGAAAAAACATTCAGTACTTC. Translation: CASSGTGKNIQYF. J is TRBJ2-4 and V is TRBV2; 8 bases are a match to TRBD1. V shed 8 bases, J shed 4 bases, and the junction held 4 bases outside the gene matches. Looked up from germline, CDR1 is SNHLY and CDR2 is FYNNEI. This CDR3 spans 13 amino acids.

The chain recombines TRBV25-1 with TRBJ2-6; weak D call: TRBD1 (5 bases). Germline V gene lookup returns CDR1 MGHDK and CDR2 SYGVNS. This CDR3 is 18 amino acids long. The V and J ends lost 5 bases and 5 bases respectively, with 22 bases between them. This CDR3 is CASSNWITGQSRANVLTF. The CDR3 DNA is TGTGCCAGCAGTAATTGGATAACTGGACAAAGTCGGGCCAACGTCCTGACTTTC.